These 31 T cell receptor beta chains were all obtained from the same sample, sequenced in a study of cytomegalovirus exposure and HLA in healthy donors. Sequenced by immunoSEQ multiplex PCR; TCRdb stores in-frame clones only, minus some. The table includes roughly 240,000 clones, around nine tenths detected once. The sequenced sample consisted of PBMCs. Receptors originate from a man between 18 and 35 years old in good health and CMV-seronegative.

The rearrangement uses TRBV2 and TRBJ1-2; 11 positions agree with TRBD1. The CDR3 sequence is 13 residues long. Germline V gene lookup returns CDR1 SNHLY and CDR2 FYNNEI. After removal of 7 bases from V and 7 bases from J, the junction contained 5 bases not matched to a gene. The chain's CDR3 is CASNGQGARGYTF. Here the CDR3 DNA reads TGTGCCAGCAACGGACAGGGGGCGCGTGGCTACACCTTC.

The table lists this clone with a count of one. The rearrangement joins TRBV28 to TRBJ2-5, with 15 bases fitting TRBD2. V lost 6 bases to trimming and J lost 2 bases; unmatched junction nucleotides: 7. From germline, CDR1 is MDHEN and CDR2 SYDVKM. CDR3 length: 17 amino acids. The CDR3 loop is CASSRTSGGAGQETQYF. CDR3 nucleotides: TGTGCCAGCAGCCGGACTAGCGGGGGGGCAGGACAAGAGACCCAGTACTTC.

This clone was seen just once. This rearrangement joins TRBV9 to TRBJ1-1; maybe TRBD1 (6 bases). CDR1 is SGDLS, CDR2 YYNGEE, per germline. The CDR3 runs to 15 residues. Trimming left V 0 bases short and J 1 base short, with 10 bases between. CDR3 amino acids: CASSVDVTGNTEAFF. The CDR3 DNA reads TGTGCCAGCAGCGTAGATGTGACAGGGAACACTGAAGCTTTCTTT.

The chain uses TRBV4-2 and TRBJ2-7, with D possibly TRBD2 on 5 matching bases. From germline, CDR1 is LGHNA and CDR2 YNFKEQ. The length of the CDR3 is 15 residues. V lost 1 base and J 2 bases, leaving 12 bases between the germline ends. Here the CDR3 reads CASSQAVSGTYEQYF. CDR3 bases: TGTGCCAGCAGCCAAGCGGTAAGCGGCACCTACGAGCAGTACTTC.

CDR3 coding DNA: TGTGCCACCGGAGGGAATAGCAATCAGCCCCAGCATTTT. As protein: CATGGNSNQPQHF. The rearrangement uses TRBV6-5 and TRBJ1-5; D uncertain. Germline loops: CDR1 MNHEY, CDR2 SVGAGI. V lost 10 bases, J lost 0 bases, and 10 bases lay in between. The CDR3 has 13 amino acids.

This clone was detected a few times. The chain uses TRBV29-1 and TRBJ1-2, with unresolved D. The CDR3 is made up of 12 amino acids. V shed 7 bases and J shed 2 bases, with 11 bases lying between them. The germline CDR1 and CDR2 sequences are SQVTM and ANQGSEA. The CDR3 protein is CSEREVNYGYTF. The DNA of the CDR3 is TGCAGCGAAAGGGAGGTGAACTATGGCTACACCTTC.

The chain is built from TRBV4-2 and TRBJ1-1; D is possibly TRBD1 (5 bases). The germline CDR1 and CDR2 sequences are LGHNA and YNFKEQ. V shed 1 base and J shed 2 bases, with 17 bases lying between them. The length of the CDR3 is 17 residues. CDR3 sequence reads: CASSQASMGPDNTEAFF. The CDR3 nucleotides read TGTGCCAGCAGCCAAGCGTCAATGGGGCCAGATAACACTGAAGCTTTCTTT.

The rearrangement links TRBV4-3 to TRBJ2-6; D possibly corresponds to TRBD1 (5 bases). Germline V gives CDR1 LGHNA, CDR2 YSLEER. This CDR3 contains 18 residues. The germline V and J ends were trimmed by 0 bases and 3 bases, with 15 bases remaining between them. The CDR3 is CASSQDRHRGFGANVLTF. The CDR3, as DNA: TGCGCCAGCAGCCAAGACCGGCATAGGGGCTTTGGGGCCAACGTCCTGACTTTC.

The CDR3 loop is CASSERTAQSPLHF. In DNA, the CDR3 is TGTGCCAGCAGCGAAAGGACAGCTCAGTCACCCCTCCACTTT. The chain combines TRBV7-6 with TRBJ1-6; perhaps TRBD1 as D (6 bases). The CDR3 spans 14 residues. Germline V gives CDR1 SGHVS, CDR2 FNYEAQ. Between the trimmed V and J ends, which lost 5 bases and 10 bases, there was a span of 15 bases.

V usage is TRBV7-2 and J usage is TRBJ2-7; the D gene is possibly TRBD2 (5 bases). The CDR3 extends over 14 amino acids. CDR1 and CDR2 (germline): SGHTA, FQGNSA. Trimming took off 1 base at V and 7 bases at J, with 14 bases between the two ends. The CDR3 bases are TGTGCCAGCAGCTTAGGGACCTTATCGGGGGAGCAGTACTTC. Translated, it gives CASSLGTLSGEQYF.

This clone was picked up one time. For the CDR3, the DNA is TGTGCCAGCAGTTCCCGGACAGGGGACACTGAAGCTTTCTTT. It translates to CASSSRTGDTEAFF. V gene TRBV27 combines with J gene TRBJ1-1; 9 bases fit TRBD1. The ends lost 4 bases at V and 3 bases at J; junction bases unmatched: 3. The CDR3 is 14 residues long. The germline V gene has CDR1 MNHEY and CDR2 SMNVEV (reference sequence).

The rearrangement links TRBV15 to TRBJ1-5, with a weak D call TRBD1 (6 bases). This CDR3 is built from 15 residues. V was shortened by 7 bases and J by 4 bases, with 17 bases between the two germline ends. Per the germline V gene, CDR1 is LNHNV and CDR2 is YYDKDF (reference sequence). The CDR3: CATKLDGGVNQPQHF. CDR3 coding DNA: TGTGCCACCAAGCTCGATGGGGGCGTGAATCAGCCCCAGCATTTT.

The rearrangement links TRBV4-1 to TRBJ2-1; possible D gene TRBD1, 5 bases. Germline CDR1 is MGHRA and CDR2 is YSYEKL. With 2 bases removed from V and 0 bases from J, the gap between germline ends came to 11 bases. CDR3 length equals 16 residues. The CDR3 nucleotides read TGCGCCAGCAGCCAAAGTGGGGCATTCTCCTACAATGAGCAGTTCTTC. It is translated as CASSQSGAFSYNEQFF.

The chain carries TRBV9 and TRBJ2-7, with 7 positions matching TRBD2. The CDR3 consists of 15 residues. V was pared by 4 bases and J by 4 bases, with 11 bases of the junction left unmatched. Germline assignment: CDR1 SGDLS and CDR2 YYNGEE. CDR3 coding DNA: TGTGCCAGCAGCTCGGCGGAGGCGGGAGAATACGAGCAGTACTTC. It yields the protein CASSSAEAGEYEQYF.

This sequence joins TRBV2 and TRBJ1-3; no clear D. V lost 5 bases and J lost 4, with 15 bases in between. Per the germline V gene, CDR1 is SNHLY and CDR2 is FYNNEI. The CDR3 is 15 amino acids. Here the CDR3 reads CASSLELLAGNTIYF. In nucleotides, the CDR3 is TGTGCCAGCAGTCTGGAGTTACTTGCCGGAAACACCATATATTTT.

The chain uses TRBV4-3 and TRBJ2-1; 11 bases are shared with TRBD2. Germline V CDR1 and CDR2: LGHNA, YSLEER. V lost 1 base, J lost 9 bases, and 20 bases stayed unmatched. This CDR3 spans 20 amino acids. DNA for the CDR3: TGCGCCAGCAGCCAAGTCCCAATAGCGGGGGGGTCGTTATATGAGAGTGAGCAGTTCTTC. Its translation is CASSQVPIAGGSLYESEQFF.

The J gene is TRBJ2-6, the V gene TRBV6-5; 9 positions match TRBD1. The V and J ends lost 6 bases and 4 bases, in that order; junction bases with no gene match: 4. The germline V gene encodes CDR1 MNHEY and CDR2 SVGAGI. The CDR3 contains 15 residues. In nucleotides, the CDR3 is TGTGCCAGCAGACGGACAGGGGTCGGGGCCAACGTCCTGACTTTC. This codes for CASRRTGVGANVLTF.

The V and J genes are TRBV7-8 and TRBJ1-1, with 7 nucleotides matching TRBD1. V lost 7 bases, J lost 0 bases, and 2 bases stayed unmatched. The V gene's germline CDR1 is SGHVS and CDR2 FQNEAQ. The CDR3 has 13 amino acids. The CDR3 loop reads CASMGTVNTEAFF. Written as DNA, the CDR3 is TGTGCCAGCATGGGGACAGTGAACACTGAAGCTTTCTTT.

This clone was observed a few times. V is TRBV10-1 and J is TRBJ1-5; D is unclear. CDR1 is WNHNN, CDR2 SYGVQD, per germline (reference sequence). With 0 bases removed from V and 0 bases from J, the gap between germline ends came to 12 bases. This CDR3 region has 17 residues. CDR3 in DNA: TGCGCCAGCAGTGAGTCCGTTTCGACAAGTAGCAATCAGCCCCAGCATTTT. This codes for CASSESVSTSSNQPQHF.

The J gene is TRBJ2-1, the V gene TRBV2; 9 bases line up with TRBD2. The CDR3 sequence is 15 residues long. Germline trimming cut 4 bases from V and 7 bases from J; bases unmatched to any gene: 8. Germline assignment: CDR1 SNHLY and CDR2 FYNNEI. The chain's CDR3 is CASSAGTSRGNEQFF. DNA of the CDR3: TGTGCCAGCAGTGCGGGGACTAGCCGAGGTAATGAGCAGTTCTTC.

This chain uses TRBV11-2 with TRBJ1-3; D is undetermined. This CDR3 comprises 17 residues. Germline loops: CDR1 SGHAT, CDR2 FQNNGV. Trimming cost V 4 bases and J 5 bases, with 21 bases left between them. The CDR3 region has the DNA TGTGCCAGCAGCTCAACGGTCGGGAGGGTTGATCGAAACACCATATATTTT. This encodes CASSSTVGRVDRNTIYF. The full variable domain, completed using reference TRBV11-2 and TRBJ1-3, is EAGVAQSPRYKIIEKRQSVAFWCNPISGHATLYWYQQILGQGPKLLIQFQNNGVVDDSQLPKDRFSAERLKGVDSTLKIQPAKLEDSAVYLCASSSTVGRVDRNTIYFGEGSWLTVV.

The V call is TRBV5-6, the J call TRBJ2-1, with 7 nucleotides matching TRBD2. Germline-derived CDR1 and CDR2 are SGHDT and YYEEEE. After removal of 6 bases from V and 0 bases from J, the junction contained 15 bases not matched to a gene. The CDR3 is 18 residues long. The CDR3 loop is CASKRGRDYISSYNEQFF. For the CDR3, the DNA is TGTGCCAGCAAGAGGGGCAGGGACTATATCAGCTCCTACAATGAGCAGTTCTTC.

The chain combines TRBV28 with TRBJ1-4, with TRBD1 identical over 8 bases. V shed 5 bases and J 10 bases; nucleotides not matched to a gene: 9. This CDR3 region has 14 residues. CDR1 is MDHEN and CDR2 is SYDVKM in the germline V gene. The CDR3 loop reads CASSLGQGKGKLFF. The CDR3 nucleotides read TGTGCCAGCAGTCTCGGACAGGGAAAGGGAAAACTGTTTTTT.

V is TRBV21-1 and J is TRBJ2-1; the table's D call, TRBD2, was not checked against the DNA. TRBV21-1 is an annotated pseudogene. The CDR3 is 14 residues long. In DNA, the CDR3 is TGTGCCAGCATCTCGGAGCGGGAGAAAGATGAGCAGTTCTTC. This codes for CASISEREKDEQFF.

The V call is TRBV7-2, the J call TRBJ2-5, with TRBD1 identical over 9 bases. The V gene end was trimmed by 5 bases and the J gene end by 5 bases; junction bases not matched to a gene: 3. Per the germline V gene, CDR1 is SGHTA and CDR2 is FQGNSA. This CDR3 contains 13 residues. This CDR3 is CASSPGQGETQYF. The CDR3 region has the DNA TGTGCCAGCAGCCCCGGACAGGGGGAGACCCAGTACTTC.

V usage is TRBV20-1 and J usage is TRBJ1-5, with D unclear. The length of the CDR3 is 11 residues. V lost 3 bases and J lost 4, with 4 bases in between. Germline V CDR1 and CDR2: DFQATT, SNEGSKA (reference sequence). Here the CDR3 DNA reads TGCAGTGCTAGTTATAATCAGCCCCAGCATTTT. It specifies CSASYNQPQHF.

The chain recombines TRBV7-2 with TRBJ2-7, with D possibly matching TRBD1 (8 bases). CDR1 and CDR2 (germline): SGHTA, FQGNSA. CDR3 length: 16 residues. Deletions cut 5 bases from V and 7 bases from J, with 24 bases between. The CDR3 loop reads CASSPTTGGVVWEQYF. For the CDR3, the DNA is TGTGCCAGCAGCCCCACTACAGGGGGGGTGGTGTGGGAGCAGTACTTC.

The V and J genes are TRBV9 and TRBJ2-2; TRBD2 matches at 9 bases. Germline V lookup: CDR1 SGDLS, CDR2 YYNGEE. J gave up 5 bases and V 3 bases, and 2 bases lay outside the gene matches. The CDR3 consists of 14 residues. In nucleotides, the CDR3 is TGTGCCAGCAGCGAGGGACTAGCAACCGGGGAGCTGTTTTTT. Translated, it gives CASSEGLATGELFF.

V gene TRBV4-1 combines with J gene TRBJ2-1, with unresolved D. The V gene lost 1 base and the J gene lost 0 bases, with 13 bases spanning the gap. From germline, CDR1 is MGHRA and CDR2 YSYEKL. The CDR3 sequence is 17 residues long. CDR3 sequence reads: CASSQVVAASSYNEQFF. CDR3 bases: TGCGCCAGCAGCCAAGTTGTAGCCGCGAGCTCCTACAATGAGCAGTTCTTC.

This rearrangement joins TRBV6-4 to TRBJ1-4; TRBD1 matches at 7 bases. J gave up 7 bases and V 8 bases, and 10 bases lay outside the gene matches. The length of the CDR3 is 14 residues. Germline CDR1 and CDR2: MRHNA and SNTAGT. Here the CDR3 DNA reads TGTGCCAGCGCGTGCTTCTGGGACAGTGAAAAACTGTTTTTT. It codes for CASACFWDSEKLFF.

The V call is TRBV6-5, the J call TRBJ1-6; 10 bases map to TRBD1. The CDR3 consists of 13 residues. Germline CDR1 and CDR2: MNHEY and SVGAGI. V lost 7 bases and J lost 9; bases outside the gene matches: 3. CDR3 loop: CASKGQGSSPLHF. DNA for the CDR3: TGTGCCAGCAAGGGACAGGGGTCTTCACCCCTCCACTTT.